Detailed here is one T cell receptor (beta chain). Its antigen is unidentified. The junction had 9 bases not matched to a gene; V was cut back by 4 bases and J by 1 base. The germline gives CDR1 SGHRS, CDR2 YFSETQ. This CDR3 spans 18 amino acids. PCR primers comprised 60 Vbeta and 13 Jbeta primers. Some clones are missing from TCRdb's copy, which holds only in-frame ones; the method was immunoSEQ multiplex PCR. In the table there are 200,000 to 250,000 clones, around 80% of which are singletons. The data were obtained in a study of cytomegalovirus exposure and HLA in healthy donors. General study findings and limits: It was confirmed in vitro that three of the CMV-associated chains were specific for CMV antigens. Links to common viral pathogens appeared, in a later analysis, for several of the most significant clusters. In a later analysis, V- and J-gene trimming of beta chains associated with a DCLRE1C missense variant, replicated independently.

Input material: PBMCs. J is TRBJ2-7 and V is TRBV5-1, with 15 positions matching TRBD2. The TCR sequence derives from a woman aged 60-70 years in good health and CMV-seropositive. CDR3 amino acids: CASSTRTSGGALSYEQYF. The CDR3 DNA is TGCGCCAGCAGCACCCGGACTAGCGGGGGGGCTCTTTCCTACGAGCAGTACTTC.